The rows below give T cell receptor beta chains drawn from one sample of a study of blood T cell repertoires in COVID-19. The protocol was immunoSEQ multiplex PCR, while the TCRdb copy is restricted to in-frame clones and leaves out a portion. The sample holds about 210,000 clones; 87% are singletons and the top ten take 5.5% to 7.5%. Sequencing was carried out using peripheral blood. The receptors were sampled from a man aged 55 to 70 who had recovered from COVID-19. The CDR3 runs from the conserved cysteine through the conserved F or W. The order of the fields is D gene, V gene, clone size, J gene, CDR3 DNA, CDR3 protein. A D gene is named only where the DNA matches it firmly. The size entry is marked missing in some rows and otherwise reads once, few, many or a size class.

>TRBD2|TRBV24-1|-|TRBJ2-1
TGTGCCACCAGTGAGGGTCCGGGACTAGCTACTAATGAGCAGTTCTTC
CATSEGPGLATNEQFF
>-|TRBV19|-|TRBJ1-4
TGTGCCAGTAGTATTCGGGCAACTAATGAAAAACTGTTTTTT
CASSIRATNEKLFF
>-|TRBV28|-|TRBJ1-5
TGTGCCAGCAGTTTAGGAACAGGGCACCAGCCCCAGCATTTT
CASSLGTGHQPQHF
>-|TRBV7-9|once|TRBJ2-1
TGTGCCAGCAGCTTGGGGGGAGTCAATGAGCAGTTCTTC
CASSLGGVNEQFF
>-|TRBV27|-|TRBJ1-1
TGTGCCAGCAGTTTATCGAAGCAGGGCGCGGTGAACACTGAAGCTTTCTTT
CASSLSKQGAVNTEAFF
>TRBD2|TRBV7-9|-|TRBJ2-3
TGTGCCAGCAGAATGAGCGGGGGGCAAGATACGCAGTATTTT
CASRMSGGQDTQYF
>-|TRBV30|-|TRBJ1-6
TGTGCCTGGAGTCCAACACGAGGAAATTCACCCCTCCACTTT
CAWSPTRGNSPLHF
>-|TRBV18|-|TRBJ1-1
TGTGCCAGCTCACCGGGGCAGGAGAACACTGAAGCTTTCTTT
CASSPGQENTEAFF
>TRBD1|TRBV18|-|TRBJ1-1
TGTGCCAGCTCCGCGGGGACAGGGGAAGGGATGAACACTGAAGCTTTCTTT
CASSAGTGEGMNTEAFF
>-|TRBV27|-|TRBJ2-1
TGTGCCAGCAAGCGGGACACCTACAATGAGCAGTTCTTC
CASKRDTYNEQFF
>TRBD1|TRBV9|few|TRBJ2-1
TGTGCCAGCAGCGGGAACAGGGGTTACGGGGATGAGCAGTTCTTC
CASSGNRGYGDEQFF
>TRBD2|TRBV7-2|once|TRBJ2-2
TGTGCCAGCAGCTTACGGGGGGTGGCCGGGGAGCTGTTTTTT
CASSLRGVAGELFF
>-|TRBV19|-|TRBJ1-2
TGTGCCAGTAGTCTCCAGGGGTTTGGCTACACCTTC
CASSLQGFGYTF
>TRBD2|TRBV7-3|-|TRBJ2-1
TGTGCCAGCAGCACTAGCGGGATAACGGGCCATGAGCAGTTCTTC
CASSTSGITGHEQFF
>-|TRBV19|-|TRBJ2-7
TGTGCCAGTAGTATAAACAGCCAGAAAGAGCAGTACTTC
CASSINSQKEQYF
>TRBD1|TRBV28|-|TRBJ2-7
TGTGCCAGCAGTTTAAGCCGGGACAGGAGTTTC
CASSLSRDRSF
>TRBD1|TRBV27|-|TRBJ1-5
TGTGCCAGCAGGGACAGGGTTAGCAATCAGCCCCAGCATTTT
CASRDRVSNQPQHF
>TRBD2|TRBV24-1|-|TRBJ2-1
TGTGCCACCAGTGCCCCGGGAGGTACAGACAATGAGCAGTTCTTC
CATSAPGGTDNEQFF
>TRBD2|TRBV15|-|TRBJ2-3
TGTGCCACCAGCAGAGGGAAGGGACTAGCCCTATTAACAGATACGCAGTATTTT
CATSRGKGLALLTDTQYF
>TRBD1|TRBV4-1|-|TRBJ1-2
TGCGCCAGCAGTCAGGGGACAGGACCTAACTATGGCTACACCTTC
CASSQGTGPNYGYTF
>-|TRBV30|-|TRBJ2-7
TGTGCCTGGAGGTACAGGGTCGACTACGAGCAGTACTTC
CAWRYRVDYEQYF
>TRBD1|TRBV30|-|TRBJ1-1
TGTGCCTGCCTGACAGGGTGGACTGAAGCTTTCTTT
CACLTGWTEAFF
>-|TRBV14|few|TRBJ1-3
TGTGCCAGCAGCCCCGGGGGGATTGGAAACACCATATATTTT
CASSPGGIGNTIYF
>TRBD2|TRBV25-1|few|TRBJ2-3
TGTGCCAGCAGTGAAGGGTCGGCGGGGGGAAAAGATACGCAGTATTTT
CASSEGSAGGKDTQYF
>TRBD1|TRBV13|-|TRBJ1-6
TGTGCCAGCAGCTCGGGCGTGGACAGGACTTCACCCCTCCACTTT
CASSSGVDRTSPLHF
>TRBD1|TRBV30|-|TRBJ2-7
TGTGCCTGGAGTCACAGGGGCCACGAGCAGTACTTC
CAWSHRGHEQYF
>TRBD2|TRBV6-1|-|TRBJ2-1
TGTGCCAGCAGTGACTTCTTCGGGACTAGCGGGAGATTAGATAATGAGCAGTTCTTC
CASSDFFGTSGRLDNEQFF
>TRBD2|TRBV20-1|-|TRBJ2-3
TGCAGTGCTAGTCTAGCGGGAGGTAATACGCAGTATTTT
CSASLAGGNTQYF
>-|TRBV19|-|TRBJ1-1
TGTGACTTTGAGGGCACTGAAGCTTTCTTT
CDFEGTEAFF
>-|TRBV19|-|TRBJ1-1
TGTGCCAGTAGTTTAGACAGGCCCTCGAAGGACACTGAAGCTTTCTTT
CASSLDRPSKDTEAFF
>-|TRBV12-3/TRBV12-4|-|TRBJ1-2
TGTGCCAGCAGTTTAGTTAGGGGCAGCTACACCTTC
CASSLVRGSYTF
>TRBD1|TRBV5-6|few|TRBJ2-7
TGTGCCAGCAGCTTCAGGGGGTCTCCTTCCGAGCAGTACTTC
CASSFRGSPSEQYF
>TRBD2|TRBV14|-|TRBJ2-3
TGTGCCAGCAGTCCTAGCGGGCATCCGGCAGATACGCAGTATTTT
CASSPSGHPADTQYF
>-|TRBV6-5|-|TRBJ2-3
TGTGCCAGCAGCCCCGGGGTAGCCGGCTATACGCAGTATTTT
CASSPGVAGYTQYF
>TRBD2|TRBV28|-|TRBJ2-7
TGTGCCAGTGGCCCCGGGGGGGTAGGCGAGCAGTACTTC
CASGPGGVGEQYF
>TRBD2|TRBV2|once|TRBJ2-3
TGTGCCAGCAGCGGCGGGGGGTTTGGAGATACGCAGTATTTT
CASSGGGFGDTQYF
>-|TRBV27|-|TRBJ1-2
TGTGCCAGCAGTTTTTCGCCCACAGGACAGAACTATGGCTACACCTTC
CASSFSPTGQNYGYTF
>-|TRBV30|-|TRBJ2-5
TGTGCCTGGAGCGAGGTAACAGGGTGGATACGGGAGACCCAGTACTTC
CAWSEVTGWIRETQYF
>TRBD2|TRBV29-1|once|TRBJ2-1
TGCAGCGTTGGGAGCGGGGGGGGTCTATACAATGAGCAGTTCTTC
CSVGSGGGLYNEQFF
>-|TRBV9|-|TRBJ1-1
TGTGCCAGCAGTAACCGGGAGGGGAGGACTGAAGCTTTCTTT
CASSNREGRTEAFF
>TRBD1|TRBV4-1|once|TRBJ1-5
TGCGCCAGCAGCCAATCCGGGACAGGCAATCAGCCCCAGCATTTT
CASSQSGTGNQPQHF
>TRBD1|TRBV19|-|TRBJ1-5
TGTGCCAGTAGTACAGGGGGAAATCAGCCCCAGCATTTT
CASSTGGNQPQHF
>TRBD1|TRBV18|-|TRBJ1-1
TGTGCCAGCTCACCGACAGGGGGCATGAACACTGAAGCTTTCTTT
CASSPTGGMNTEAFF
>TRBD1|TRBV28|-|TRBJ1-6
TGTGCCAGCAGTTTAAGGGGCAGGGGGGTTTCACCCCTCCACTTT
CASSLRGRGVSPLHF
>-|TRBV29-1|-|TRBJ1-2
TGCAGCGTCGTCGGGGGCGGGGGCCCCAACTATGGCTACACCTTC
CSVVGGGGPNYGYTF
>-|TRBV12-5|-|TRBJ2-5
TGTGCTAGTGGATTAGCGGTCTTAGAGACCCAGTACTTC
CASGLAVLETQYF
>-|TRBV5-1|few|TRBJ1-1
TGCGCCAGCAGCATGGACAGTAACACTGAAGCTTTCTTT
CASSMDSNTEAFF
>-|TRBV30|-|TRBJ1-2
TGTGCCTGCCTGCGGACTGCCGATGGCTACACCTTC
CACLRTADGYTF
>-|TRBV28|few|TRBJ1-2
TGTGCCAGCATCTCTTTTCCGGGACTGGAGGGTGGCTACACCTTC
CASISFPGLEGGYTF
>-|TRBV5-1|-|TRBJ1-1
TGCGCCAGCAGCTTAGGTCTAGCGTGGGGGGTCATGAACACTGAAGCTTTCTTT
CASSLGLAWGVMNTEAFF
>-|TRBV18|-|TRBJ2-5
TGTGCCAGCTCACCCGGCGGGGAGACCCAGTACTTC
CASSPGGETQYF
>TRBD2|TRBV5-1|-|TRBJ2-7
TGCGCCAGCAGCTTGCCGGGGACTAGCGGGATAGTAGAGTACTTC
CASSLPGTSGIVEYF
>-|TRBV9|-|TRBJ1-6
TGTGCCAGCAGCGTAGGGTCACAGAGCTCCTATAATTCACCCCTCCACTTT
CASSVGSQSSYNSPLHF
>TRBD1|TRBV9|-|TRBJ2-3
TGTGCCAGCAGCGGACCAGGGGGCGGCACAGATACGCAGTATTTT
CASSGPGGGTDTQYF
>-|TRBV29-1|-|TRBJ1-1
TGCAGCGTTGTTGGCGGAAACACTGAAGCTTTCTTT
CSVVGGNTEAFF
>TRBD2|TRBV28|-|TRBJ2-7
TGTGCCAGCAGTTCGCGGACTAGCGGGAGGATCTACGAGCAGTACTTC
CASSSRTSGRIYEQYF
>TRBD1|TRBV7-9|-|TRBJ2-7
TGTGCCAGCAGCTTGACAGGGCAGGGGGAGCAGTACTTC
CASSLTGQGEQYF
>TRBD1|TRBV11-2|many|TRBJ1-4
TGTGCCACCTACAGGGGCGGGTTGACTAATGAAAAACTGTTTTTT
CATYRGGLTNEKLFF
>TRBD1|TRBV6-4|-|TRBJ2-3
TGTGCCAGCAGCTCAGGGGGACAGGGGGGTCAAGATACGCAGTATTTT
CASSSGGQGGQDTQYF